This record covers a single T cell receptor (beta chain). Its antigen is unidentified. The source of the sample is a study of PD-1 blockade in classical Hodgkin lymphoma. Study-level results: Patients excluded were those beginning nivolumab under 1 year after ASCT. The study found complete responders had baseline diversity similar to newly diagnosed patients. CD4+ TCR diversity climbed significantly by C4D1, unlike CD8+ TCR diversity. Underlying causes for the observed repertoire differences were not defined, possibly disease activity or prior therapy.

The time point: cycle 4 day 1 (C4D1), after 6 weeks of nivolumab. Relapse after autologous stem cell transplantation occurred in every patient, and brentuximab vedotin exposure varied. By magnetic negative selection, CD8+ T cells were isolated from the thawed PBMCs. CDR3 size: 16 residues. Trimming left V 8 bases short and J 4 bases short, with 24 bases between. Germline loops: CDR1 MDHEN, CDR2 SYDVKM. Profiling relied on immunoSEQ multiplex PCR, and the TCRdb table lists in-frame clones only, not all of them. The table lists about 6,400 clones, roughly 67% of them singletons. Material: CD8+ T cells from blood, obtained before the fourth cycle of nivolumab. J is TRBJ2-7 and V is TRBV28, with D possibly matching TRBD1 (5 bases). This clonotype was obtained from a human donor with classical Hodgkin lymphoma. As DNA, the CDR3 is TGTGCCAGCGAAGTAGGGCCAGGGCCCCCCACATACGAGCAGTACTTC. Protein product: CASEVGPGPPTYEQYF.